A single sample gave rise to the 6 T cell receptor beta chains below, sequenced in a study of T cells in Graves' hyperthyroidism and ophthalmopathy. The TCR beta CDR3 regions underwent amplification using RNA transcripts as the source. The HTBI primer set served for first-round RT-PCR of the TCR CDR3. MiXCR was run by TCRdb on the multiplex PCR reads, yielding one entry per CDR3 protein. The data show roughly 350,000 distinct CDR3 sequences, roughly 13% seen once. Sequencing was carried out using blood. Every receptor here comes from a woman in her 40s with Graves' ophthalmopathy.

This chain joins TRBV5-1 and TRBJ2-5; TRBD2 might be the D (7 bases). Trimming shortened V by 4 bases and J by 2 bases, and 15 bases separated the two germline ends. The CDR3 length is 15 residues. Germline V gene data show CDR1 as SGHRS and CDR2 as YFSETQ. For the CDR3, the DNA is TGCGCCAGCAGCCTAACGGGGAGGGGGCAAGAGACCCAGTACTTC. Translated: CASSLTGRGQETQYF.

In its sample, this clonotype was seen many times. The rearrangement uses TRBV7-9 and TRBJ2-5; TRBD2 matches 11 bases. Unmatched junction bases numbered 4, after V lost 3 bases and J lost 1 base. This CDR3 has 16 amino acids. CDR1 is SEHNR and CDR2 is FQNEAQ in the germline V gene (reference sequence). The CDR3 spells CASSFSSGRFQETQYF. Here the CDR3 DNA reads TGTGCCAGCAGCTTTTCTAGCGGGAGGTTCCAAGAGACCCAGTACTTC.

This clonotype was counted at least ten times. The genes are TRBV11-2 and TRBJ1-2; 8 bases agree with TRBD1. Germline CDR1 is SGHAT and CDR2 is FQNNGV. This CDR3 has 16 residues. The V segment lost 5 bases and the J segment 6 bases; nucleotides outside the gene matches: 14. This chain's CDR3 is CASSPILGTGGDGYTF. The CDR3 nucleotides are TGTGCCAGCAGCCCGATCCTCGGAACAGGGGGGGATGGCTACACCTTC.

The table lists this clonotype with many counts. V usage is TRBV27 and J usage is TRBJ1-2, with D unresolved. The CDR3 loop spans 15 amino acids. The V and J ends lost 0 bases and 4 bases respectively, with 12 bases between them. The germline V gene encodes CDR1 MNHEY and CDR2 SMNVEV (reference sequence). Here the CDR3 reads CASSLSNSIFYGYTF. CDR3 bases: TGTGCCAGCAGTTTATCGAATAGTATTTTCTATGGCTACACCTTC.

This clonotype was seen just once. A read error is possible here, since a much larger clone lies one base away. The chain is built from TRBV7-9 and TRBJ1-2, with 7 positions matching TRBD1. After removal of 5 bases from V and 5 bases from J, the junction contained 5 bases not matched to a gene. This CDR3 region has 13 residues. CDR1 and CDR2 (germline): SEHNR, FQNEAQ (reference sequence). The CDR3 here is CASSGQGGYGYTF. As DNA, the CDR3 is TGTGCCAGCAGCGGTCAGGGGGGGTATGGCTACACCTTC.

The rearrangement links TRBV15 to TRBJ1-2; a weak D match, TRBD1 (6 bases). The germline CDR1 and CDR2 sequences are LNHNV and YYDKDF (reference sequence). The CDR3 has 15 residues. Trimming removed 6 bases from V and 4 bases from J, with 18 bases in between. CDR3 residues: CATSGGAGSTYGYTF. The CDR3 region has the DNA TGTGCCACCAGTGGGGGGGCAGGGTCAACCTATGGCTACACCTTC.